This TCR beta chain comes out of a study of blood T cell repertoires in COVID-19. Study-level information: T cells, B-cell-depleted T cells, or PBMCs supplied cDNA or gDNA.

V was pared by 4 bases and J by 7 bases, with 15 bases between. The germline CDR1 and CDR2 sequences are SGHDT and YYEEEE. The CDR3 runs 14 residues. Under the authors' procedure: Amplification of reference gene primers was used by the study to estimate nucleated cell counts. Profiling relied on immunoSEQ multiplex PCR, and the TCRdb table lists in-frame clones only, not all of them. D and trimming were read from the DNA, whereas the V and J calls and clone size are those reported in that table. The sample contains 150,000 to 200,000 clones, over 85% of which appear only once. The origin of this receptor is a woman aged 60 to 75 with COVID-19, enrolled during active disease. The V and J genes are TRBV5-6 and TRBJ2-1; perhaps TRBD2 as D (6 bases). Sequencing used peripheral blood. CDR3 in DNA: TGTGCCAGCAGCCCTATCGGGAGACGGAATGAGCAGTTCTTC. Encoded protein: CASSPIGRRNEQFF.